The clone carrying this TCR beta chain has only a few counts. The antigen is not known. The sequenced template was cDNA made from the entire isolated RNA. TCRdb keeps only in-frame clones here, not all; method: immunoSEQ multiplex PCR. This sample carries some 290,000 clones, roughly an eighth of them seen once, and the ten largest clones take roughly 0.018%. This sample stems from a study of beta chain features in type 1 diabetes. On the study more broadly: Healthy donors resembled patients in age, gender and cell yields. Study findings and constraints: cDNA-based reads could over-represent cells with high TCR expression. Type 1 diabetes patients showed a moderate but significant shortening of TCRB CDR3s in all four CD4+ subsets.

Without exception, sorted populations had purity beyond 98%. This CDR3 is 12 amino acids long. CDR1 and CDR2 from the germline V gene are SQVTM and ANQGSEA. With 3 bases removed from V and 2 bases from J, the gap between germline ends came to 7 bases. The sequence came from a man aged 30 to 45 with type 1 diabetes. The chain joins TRBV29-1 to TRBJ2-5; a possible D gene is TRBD2 (6 bases). The material sequenced was naive CD4+ T cells from blood. CDR3 DNA: TGCAGCGTTGATGGGGGGCAAGAGACCCAGTACTTC. Translation: CSVDGGQETQYF.